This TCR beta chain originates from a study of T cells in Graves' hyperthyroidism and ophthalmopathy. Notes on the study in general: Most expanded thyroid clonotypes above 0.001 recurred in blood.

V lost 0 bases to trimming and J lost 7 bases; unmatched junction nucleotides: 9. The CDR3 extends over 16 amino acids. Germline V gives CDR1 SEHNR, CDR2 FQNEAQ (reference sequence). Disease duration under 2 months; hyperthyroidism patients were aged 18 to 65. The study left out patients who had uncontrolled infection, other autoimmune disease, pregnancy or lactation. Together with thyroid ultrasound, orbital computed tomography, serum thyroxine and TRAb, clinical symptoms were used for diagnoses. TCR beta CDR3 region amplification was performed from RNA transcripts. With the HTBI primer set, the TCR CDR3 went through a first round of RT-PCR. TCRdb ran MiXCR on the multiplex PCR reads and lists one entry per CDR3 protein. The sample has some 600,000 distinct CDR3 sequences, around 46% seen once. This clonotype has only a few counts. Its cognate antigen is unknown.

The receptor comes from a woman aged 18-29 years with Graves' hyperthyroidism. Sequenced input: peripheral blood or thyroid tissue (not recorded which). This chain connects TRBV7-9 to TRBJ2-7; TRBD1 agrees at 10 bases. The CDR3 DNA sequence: TGTGCCAGCAGCTTAGCGGCCGGACAGGGGGTCGGAGAGCAGTACTTC. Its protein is CASSLAAGQGVGEQYF.